The rows below give T cell receptor beta chains drawn from one sample of a study of blood T cell repertoires in COVID-19. Measured with immunoSEQ multiplex PCR; TCRdb has only the in-frame clones, and not every one. The sample includes 310,000 or so clones, 75% to 90% seen only once; the top ten take around 9.5%. The source material was PBMCs or T cells enriched from blood (not recorded which). The receptors were sampled from a middle-aged woman who had recovered from COVID-19. Each CDR3 is given with its conserved first and last residue. Each record gives: CDR3 length, D gene, V gene, J gene, CDR3 protein, CDR3 DNA. The D gene is left open where the match is weak.

CDR3 length: 15; D gene: TRBD1; V gene: TRBV28; J gene: TRBJ2-7; CDR3 protein: CASSPLGDSTYEQYF; CDR3 DNA: TGTGCCAGCAGTCCCCTAGGGGACAGTACCTACGAGCAGTACTTC
CDR3 length: 16; D gene: TRBD1; V gene: TRBV9; J gene: TRBJ2-2; CDR3 protein: CASSEGQGGNTGELFF; CDR3 DNA: TGTGCCAGCAGCGAGGGACAGGGGGGAAACACCGGGGAGCTGTTTTTT
CDR3 length: 16; D gene: TRBD2; V gene: TRBV18; J gene: TRBJ2-3; CDR3 protein: CASSPWRGGGTDTQYF; CDR3 DNA: TGTGCCAGCTCACCGTGGCGGGGGGGTGGCACAGATACGCAGTATTTT
CDR3 length: 14; D gene: TRBD1; V gene: TRBV7-3; J gene: TRBJ1-1; CDR3 protein: CATTSQGAKTEAFF; CDR3 DNA: TGTGCCACTACGTCACAGGGGGCAAAAACTGAAGCTTTCTTT
CDR3 length: 15; D gene: NA; V gene: TRBV11-2; J gene: TRBJ2-1; CDR3 protein: CASSFGGGSYNEQFF; CDR3 DNA: TGTGCCAGCAGCTTCGGGGGAGGCTCCTACAATGAGCAGTTCTTC
CDR3 length: 15; D gene: NA; V gene: TRBV6-5; J gene: TRBJ1-6; CDR3 protein: CASNNGALRGSPLHF; CDR3 DNA: TGTGCCAGCAACAACGGTGCCCTACGGGGTTCACCCCTCCACTTT
CDR3 length: 14; D gene: TRBD2; V gene: TRBV28; J gene: TRBJ2-7; CDR3 protein: CASRQPGGYYEQYF; CDR3 DNA: TGTGCCAGCAGACAACCGGGGGGGTACTACGAGCAGTACTTC
CDR3 length: 13; D gene: NA; V gene: TRBV7-9; J gene: TRBJ2-7; CDR3 protein: CASSLVGVDGQYF; CDR3 DNA: TGTGCCAGCAGCTTAGTAGGGGTTGACGGGCAGTACTTC
CDR3 length: 14; D gene: NA; V gene: TRBV3-1/TRBV3-2; J gene: TRBJ1-6; CDR3 protein: CASSQGTGNSPLHF; CDR3 DNA: TGTGCCAGCAGCCAGGGCACGGGAAATTCACCCCTCCACTTT
CDR3 length: 15; D gene: NA; V gene: TRBV19; J gene: TRBJ1-6; CDR3 protein: CASSPAATRESPLHF; CDR3 DNA: TGTGCCAGTAGTCCCGCAGCGACGCGCGAGTCACCCCTCCACTTT
CDR3 length: 16; D gene: NA; V gene: TRBV5-8; J gene: TRBJ2-2; CDR3 protein: CASSPGYQGYTGELFF; CDR3 DNA: TGTGCCAGCAGCCCTGGTTATCAGGGGTACACCGGGGAGCTGTTTTTT
CDR3 length: 15; D gene: NA; V gene: TRBV9; J gene: TRBJ2-4; CDR3 protein: CASSVAGSAKNIQYF; CDR3 DNA: TGTGCCAGCAGCGTCGCAGGGTCAGCCAAAAACATTCAGTACTTC
CDR3 length: 14; D gene: NA; V gene: TRBV7-2; J gene: TRBJ1-2; CDR3 protein: CASSLDRGGYGYTF; CDR3 DNA: TGTGCCAGCAGCTTAGACAGAGGGGGATATGGCTACACCTTC
CDR3 length: 13; D gene: TRBD1; V gene: TRBV6-5; J gene: TRBJ2-7; CDR3 protein: CASSNEDRGKQYF; CDR3 DNA: TGTGCCAGCAGCAACGAGGACAGGGGGAAGCAGTACTTC
CDR3 length: 17; D gene: TRBD2; V gene: TRBV9; J gene: TRBJ2-5; CDR3 protein: CASSVGLAGGSQETQYF; CDR3 DNA: TGTGCCAGCAGCGTGGGACTAGCGGGGGGTTCGCAAGAGACCCAGTACTTC
CDR3 length: 14; D gene: NA; V gene: TRBV7-2; J gene: TRBJ1-2; CDR3 protein: CASSLGGGADGYTF; CDR3 DNA: TGTGCCAGCAGCTTAGGTGGGGGCGCCGATGGCTACACCTTC
CDR3 length: 16; D gene: TRBD2; V gene: TRBV13; J gene: TRBJ2-7; CDR3 protein: CASSLGSSGSSYEQYF; CDR3 DNA: TGTGCCAGCAGCTTAGGGAGTAGCGGGAGCTCCTACGAGCAGTACTTC
CDR3 length: 14; D gene: NA; V gene: TRBV18; J gene: TRBJ2-7; CDR3 protein: CASSPAQGTHEQYF; CDR3 DNA: TGTGCCAGCTCACCGGCTCAGGGGACCCACGAGCAGTACTTC
CDR3 length: 16; D gene: TRBD2; V gene: TRBV4-2; J gene: TRBJ2-2; CDR3 protein: CASSPTLAGSIGELFF; CDR3 DNA: TGTGCCAGCAGCCCGACACTAGCGGGGTCTATCGGGGAGCTGTTTTTT
CDR3 length: 14; D gene: NA; V gene: TRBV7-8; J gene: TRBJ2-4; CDR3 protein: CASSFAGGQNIQYF; CDR3 DNA: TGTGCCAGCAGCTTCGCCGGGGGGCAGAACATTCAGTACTTC